The clone carrying this T cell receptor beta chain was seen more than once but under ten times. Its specificity is not known. V lost 8 bases, J lost 7 bases, and 8 bases stayed unmatched. Germline CDR1 and CDR2: MNHEY and SVGAGI. The CDR3 runs to 14 residues. These data come from a study of T-cell reconstitution after alpha-beta-depleted transplantation in children. Findings and limits, study-wide: One year after transplant, T-cell counts and diversity came mostly from newly produced T cells. Expanded graft clones numbering several hundred reportedly gave rise to alpha-beta T cells about two months after transplant. There were some patients whose high TCRbeta diversity at day 60 came from surviving recipient T cells and thymic progenitors.

TCRbeta library preparation incorporated unique molecular identifiers. TCRdb reprocessed the PCR reads with MiXCR, giving one entry per CDR3 protein. The sample records 84,000 or so distinct CDR3 sequences, less than 20% being singletons. The sample in question was PBMCs, mostly from graft donor cells, obtained 180 days after TCRalphabeta/CD19-depleted stem cell transplant. The receptor comes from a male patient between 2 and 9 years old who had a stem cell transplant for acute lymphoblastic leukemia, so the T cells may come from the graft donor. The V and J genes are TRBV6-5 and TRBJ2-1; TRBD2 matches 10 bases. The CDR3 region has the DNA TGTGCCAGCCAGCGGGGGGGCCGGGGTAATGAGCAGTTCTTC. Protein sequence: CASQRGGRGNEQFF.